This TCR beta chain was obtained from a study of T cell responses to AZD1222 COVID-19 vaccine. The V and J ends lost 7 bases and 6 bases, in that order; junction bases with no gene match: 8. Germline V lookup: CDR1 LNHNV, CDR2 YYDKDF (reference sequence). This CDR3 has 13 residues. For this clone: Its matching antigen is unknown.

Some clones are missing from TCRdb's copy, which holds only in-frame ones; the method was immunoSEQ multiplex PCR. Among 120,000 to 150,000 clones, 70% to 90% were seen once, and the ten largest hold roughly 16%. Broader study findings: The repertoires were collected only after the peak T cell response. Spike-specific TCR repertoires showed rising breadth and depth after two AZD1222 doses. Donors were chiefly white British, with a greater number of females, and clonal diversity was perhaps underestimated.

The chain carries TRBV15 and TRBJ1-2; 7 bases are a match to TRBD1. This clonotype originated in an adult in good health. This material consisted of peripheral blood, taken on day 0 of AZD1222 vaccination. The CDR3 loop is CATKQGEVNGYTF. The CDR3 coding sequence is TGTGCCACCAAGCAGGGGGAAGTTAATGGCTACACCTTC.